The entry below describes one T cell receptor beta chain. The data stem from a study of T-cell reconstitution after alpha-beta-depleted transplantation in children. Unique molecular identifiers were incorporated when the TCRbeta library was constructed. A single record per CDR3 protein comes from TCRdb applying MiXCR to the PCR reads. This table holds roughly 100,000 distinct CDR3 sequences, approximately 8% found once. The CDR3 contains 16 residues. The trim removed 6 bases at V and 6 bases at J, leaving 9 bases unmatched. CDR1 is SGHTA, CDR2 FQGNSA, per germline. The chain uses TRBV7-2 and TRBJ2-3; 13 bases line up with TRBD2. The material was PBMCs, obtained before TCRalphabeta/CD19-depleted stem cell transplant. This TCR came from a boy aged 2 to 9 with acute lymphoblastic leukemia, due to receive a stem cell transplant. CDR3 bases: TGTGCCAGCAGTGAAACTAGCGGGGGGGCCCCGGATACGCAGTATTTT. As protein: CASSETSGGAPDTQYF.